This T cell receptor (beta chain) was identified in a study of T cells in tumors after PD-1 blockade. The study's findings and limits: Two pre-treatment samples showed no clonal replacement between them.

Germline V gene sequence: CDR1 SGHTA, CDR2 FQGNSA. This CDR3 is built from 15 residues. V lost 3 bases and J lost 5, with 16 bases in between. Comment on this clone: What it binds is not known.

Treatment was either pembrolizumab 200 mg every 3 weeks or cemiplimab 350 mg every 2 weeks. Libraries were prepared by immunoSEQ multiplex PCR; TCRdb keeps only in-frame clonotypes and omits some of them. The top ten hold roughly 30% of the sample, which has about 15,000 clones, roughly 70% seen once. The sequence was collected from a human donor with cutaneous squamous cell carcinoma. This sample comprised tumor tissue, obtained after anti-PD-1 treatment. The chain recombines TRBV7-2 with TRBJ2-5, with D possibly matching TRBD2 (6 bases). CDR3 nucleotide sequence: TGTGCCAGCAGCTTTTCCGGGACTCTGGCGGAGACCCAGTACTTC. Its translation is CASSFSGTLAETQYF.